This T cell receptor beta chain was documented in a study of beta chain features in type 1 diabetes. Overall study results and limits: It was among patients, rather than healthy donors, that naive, central memory and Treg TCRB repertoires appeared more similar. Within each of all four CD4+ subsets, Type 1 diabetes patients had TCRB CDR3s that were moderately but significantly shorter. At VDJ recombination sites, type 1 diabetes patients had fewer insertions and more deleted nucleotides.

What was sequenced were expressed TCRB transcripts, since all of the isolated RNA had been reverse transcribed. Data came from immunoSEQ multiplex PCR; TCRdb stores just in-frame clones and leaves some out. The sample carries a few hundred thousand clones, roughly a tenth recorded once. V lost 4 bases to trimming and J lost 4 bases, with 15 bases between them. The CDR3 totals 15 residues. The germline V gene has CDR1 SEHNR and CDR2 FQNEAQ (reference sequence). As regards this clone: Antigen specificity is unknown.

The authors obtained over 95% purity in all sorted populations. The rearrangement links TRBV7-9 to TRBJ2-3; a weak D match, TRBD2 (5 bases). Sample: naive CD4+ T cells from blood. The origin of this receptor is a man younger than 40 with type 1 diabetes. The CDR3 here is CASSSHLARADTQYF. The CDR3 DNA reads TGTGCCAGCAGCTCCCACCTAGCTCGTGCAGATACGCAGTATTTT.